This T cell receptor beta chain stems from a study of beta chain features in type 1 diabetes. Isolated RNA was reverse transcribed in full, so expressed TCRB transcripts were sequenced. The protocol was immunoSEQ multiplex PCR, while the TCRdb copy is restricted to in-frame clones and leaves out a portion. The sample has roughly 240,000 clones; 14% are singletons. The clonotype comes from a middle-aged woman in good health. Material for sequencing was naive CD4+ T cells from blood.

The CDR3, as DNA: TGTGCCAGCAGCCCTCCACAGTTCGGCACCGGGGAGCTGTTTTTT. This codes for CASSPPQFGTGELFF. The chain uses TRBV5-6 and TRBJ2-2; D not resolved. There are 15 residues in the CDR3. V was shortened by 4 bases and J by 4 bases, with 14 bases between the two germline ends. Germline-derived CDR1 and CDR2 are SGHDT and YYEEEE.